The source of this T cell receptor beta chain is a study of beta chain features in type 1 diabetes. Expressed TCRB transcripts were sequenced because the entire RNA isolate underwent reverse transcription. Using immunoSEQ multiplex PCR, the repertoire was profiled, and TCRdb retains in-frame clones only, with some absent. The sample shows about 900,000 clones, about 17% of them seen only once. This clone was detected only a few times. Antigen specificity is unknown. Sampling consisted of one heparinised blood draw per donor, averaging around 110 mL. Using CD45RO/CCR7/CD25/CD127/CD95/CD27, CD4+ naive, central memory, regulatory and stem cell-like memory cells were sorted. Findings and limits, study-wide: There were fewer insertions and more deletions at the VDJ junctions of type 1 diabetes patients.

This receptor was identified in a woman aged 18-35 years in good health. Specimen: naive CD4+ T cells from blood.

Here the CDR3 DNA reads TGTGCCAGCAGCTTAGTACTAGCGGGACCGCAGTACTTC. Translating it yields CASSLVLAGPQYF. This sequence joins TRBV7-2 and TRBJ2-7; 10 bases map to TRBD2. The germline gives CDR1 SGHTA, CDR2 FQGNSA. Losses at the gene ends were 1 base for V and 9 bases for J; bases not matched to a gene: 3. This CDR3 comprises 13 residues. Full variable domain (rest looked up from reference TRBV7-2 and TRBJ2-7): GAGVSQSPSNKVTEKGKDVELRCDPISGHTALYWYRQSLGQGLEFLIYFQGNSAPDKSGLPSDRFSAERTGGSVSTLTIQRTQQEDSAVYLCASSLVLAGPQYFGPGTRLTVT.